This T cell receptor (beta chain) emerged from a study of Tregs in tolerant kidney transplant recipients. Points from the study as a whole: Tregs expanded with activated donor B cells seemed most donor-specific. Findings come from small patient numbers and require larger validation.

Unstimulated Tregs (CD4+CD25+CD127-) and CD4+CD25- non-Tregs were sorted from PBMCs. Of note for this clone: The antigen is undetermined.

The repertoire was sequenced with immunoSEQ multiplex PCR; TCRdb's copy has only in-frame clones and lacks some. The data show over 60,000 clones, 95% to 98% seen once. CDR3 length: 15 residues. The J segment lost 2 bases and the V segment lost 7 bases, leaving 10 bases of the junction unmatched. CDR1 is SQVTM, CDR2 ANQGSEA, per germline. The sample here was CD4+ T cells from blood, taken before the transplant. The gene calls are TRBV29-1 and TRBJ2-3; 9 bases match TRBD1. This clonotype originated in a human donor who received a combined kidney and bone marrow transplant. This CDR3 is CSALGTGRDTDTQYF. As DNA, the CDR3 is TGCAGCGCTCTGGGGACAGGGAGAGACACAGATACGCAGTATTTT.